Following are 17 T cell receptor beta chains from one sample sequenced in a study of blood T cells in healthy people across ages (dated by TCRdb to 2014 to 2015). Library generation was performed with 5' RACE. Sequenced using an Illumina HiSeq 2500. A second about 6 to 11 cycle PCR used a sample-barcoded 5' primer and a J-beta primer mix. TCRdb took the public reads, trimmed them with fastp at Q25, ran MiXCR for clone calling and kept in-frame beta chains. Rows are combined by CDR3 protein, so each entry shows the most common genes and DNA. The table for this sample lists roughly 830,000 distinct CDR3 sequences; 62% of them were counted only once. Of the sample, roughly 26% is held by the ten largest clones. Sequenced input: blood. These receptors all stem from a man between 25 and 39 years old in good health.

The gene calls are TRBV7-3 and TRBJ2-3, with D tentatively TRBD2 (5 bases). The CDR3 spans 16 residues. V shed 0 bases and J shed 6 bases, with 16 bases lying between them. Germline CDR1 SGHTA, CDR2 FQGTGA. The DNA for the CDR3 is TGTGCCAGCAGCTTAACGGCCAGCGGTATCACGGATACGCAGTATTTT. It yields the protein CASSLTASGITDTQYF.

The chain uses TRBV9 and TRBJ1-5; D uncertain. CDR1 is SGDLS and CDR2 is YYNGEE in the germline V gene. The CDR3 consists of 15 residues. Trimming stripped 4 bases from V and 0 bases from J, with 11 bases between. CDR3 coding DNA: TGTGCCAGCAGCAAAGGCGGTGTTAGCAATCAGCCCCAGCATTTT. This encodes CASSKGGVSNQPQHF.

This clonotype has just a few counts. The genes are TRBV28 and TRBJ2-7; D is tentatively TRBD1 or TRBD2 (5 bases each). The ends were cut back, 7 bases at V and 3 bases at J, with 16 bases in the middle. CDR3 length: 14 amino acids. Per the germline V gene, CDR1 is MDHEN and CDR2 is SYDVKM. CDR3 residues: CASNHGTAIYEQYF. The DNA for the CDR3 is TGTGCCAGCAATCACGGGACGGCTATCTACGAGCAGTACTTC. The full variable domain, its missing parts supplied by reference TRBV28 and TRBJ2-7, is DVKVTQSSRYLVKRTGEKVFLECVQDMDHENMFWYRQDPGLGLRLIYFSYDVKMKEKGDIPEGYSVSREKKERFSLILESASTNQTSMYLCASNHGTAIYEQYFGPGTRLTVT.

The CDR3 DNA reads TGTGCCAGCAGCCAACGGACGTACCAAGAGACCCAGTACTTC. Its protein is CASSQRTYQETQYF. This chain connects TRBV14 to TRBJ2-5, with D uncertain. Germline assignment: CDR1 SGHDN and CDR2 FVKESK. CDR3 length equals 14 residues. The V gene lost 2 bases and the J gene lost 0 bases, with 7 bases spanning the gap.

The rearrangement links TRBV10-3 to TRBJ2-5; perhaps TRBD1 as D (6 bases). CDR3 length: 15 amino acids. V lost 7 bases, J lost 2 bases, and 17 bases lay in between. Germline CDR1 and CDR2: ENHRY and SYGVKD. CDR3 DNA: TGTGCCATCACCCGAGCCCGGGACACTCAAGAGACCCAGTACTTC. This codes for CAITRARDTQETQYF.

This chain connects TRBV10-3 to TRBJ1-6; D is undetermined. V was shortened by 8 bases and J by 9 bases, with 11 bases between the two germline ends. Germline CDR1 reads ENHRY; CDR2 reads SYGVKD. The CDR3 contains 12 residues. CDR3 bases: TGTGCCATCGCCTCGATGGGTTCACCCCTCCACTTT. Its protein product is CAIASMGSPLHF.

This clonotype was counted a few times. The CDR3 DNA is TGTGCCAGCAGTCGGGGGGGGAAGCAAGAGACCCAGTACTTC. The encoded protein is CASSRGGKQETQYF. The chain uses TRBV25-1 and TRBJ2-5; 8 positions match TRBD2. CDR1 is MGHDK and CDR2 is SYGVNS in the germline V gene. V shed 5 bases and J 2 bases; nucleotides not matched to a gene: 4. CDR3 size: 14 residues.

CDR3 region: CASTASRSNYGYTF. CDR3 DNA: TGTGCCAGCACTGCATCGCGGTCAAACTATGGCTACACCTTC. V usage is TRBV27 and J usage is TRBJ1-2; D uncertain. Trimming removed 7 bases from V and 2 bases from J, with 14 bases in between. The CDR3 is 14 amino acids. Germline lookup yields CDR1 MNHEY and CDR2 SMNVEV (reference sequence).

The V and J genes are TRBV6-5 and TRBJ1-2, with a tentative D call TRBD1 (6 bases). The V gene lost 2 bases and the J gene lost 8 bases, with 21 bases spanning the gap. CDR1 and CDR2 from the germline V gene are MNHEY and SVGAGI. The CDR3 contains 16 residues. CDR3 sequence (DNA): TGTGCCAGCAGTTACCTCGCGGACAGCCGCAACCGGGGCTACACCTTC. Residues: CASSYLADSRNRGYTF.

This chain joins TRBV12-3 or TRBV12-4 and TRBJ2-1; no reliable D call. V dropped 4 bases and J dropped 5 bases, with 15 bases sitting between them. CDR3 length: 15 residues. The CDR3 spells CASSSSASTDNEQFF. Here the CDR3 DNA reads TGTGCCAGCAGTTCGTCGGCGTCAACGGACAATGAGCAGTTCTTC.

The chain recombines TRBV7-2 with TRBJ2-4; 7 bases fit TRBD2. The end of the DNA fits TRBJ2-7 better, so the J call may be wrong. The CDR3 runs to 16 residues. Germline CDR1 SGHTA, CDR2 FQGNSA. The CDR3 loop is CASSLASQRGRNEQYF. The CDR3 DNA reads TGTGCCAGCAGCTTAGCGTCCCAGCGGGGAAGAAACGAGCAGTACTTC.

The chain has TRBV4-2 and TRBJ2-3; 9 nucleotides match TRBD2. V was clipped by 2 bases and J by 5 bases; unmatched bases: 8. Germline CDR1 reads LGHNA; CDR2 reads YNFKEQ. The CDR3 totals 16 residues. In DNA form, the CDR3 reads TGTGCCAGCAGCCAAAGGGCGGGGGGGCAGGGAGATACGCAGTATTTT. Amino acid sequence: CASSQRAGGQGDTQYF.

The chain links TRBV6-1 to TRBJ2-1, with D possibly TRBD1 on 6 matching bases. The CDR3 totals 14 residues. The V end lost 3 bases, the J end lost 8 bases, and 14 bases lay between the germline ends. CDR1 is MNHNS and CDR2 is SASEGT in the germline V gene. The CDR3 DNA follows: TGTGCCAGCAGTGATTGGCAGGGGTTAGATGAGCAGTTCTTC. It specifies CASSDWQGLDEQFF.

V and J are TRBV5-1 and TRBJ2-6; the D is unclear. Trimming stripped 2 bases from V and 4 bases from J, with 13 bases between. The germline V gene encodes CDR1 SGHRS and CDR2 YFSETQ. The CDR3 length is 16 residues. The CDR3 nucleotides are TGCGCCAGCAGCTTAGTACCCACAGCGGGGGCCAACGTCCTGACTTTC. Protein: CASSLVPTAGANVLTF.

The chain uses TRBV7-2 and TRBJ2-4, with 11 bases fitting TRBD1. V trimming: 5 bases; J trimming: 3 bases; junction bases outside the gene matches: 6. CDR1 is SGHTA and CDR2 is FQGNSA in the germline V gene. This CDR3 spans 16 amino acids. The CDR3 reads CASSAGQGVGKNIQYF. The CDR3 coding sequence is TGTGCCAGCAGCGCGGGACAGGGGGTGGGCAAAAACATTCAGTACTTC.

The chain couples TRBV29-1 to TRBJ2-5; the match to TRBD2 covers 13 bases. Trimming at V came to 7 bases and at J to 11 bases, leaving 13 bases not matched to a gene. The germline CDR1 and CDR2 sequences are SQVTM and ANQGSEA. The CDR3 has 14 amino acids. The CDR3 sequence: CSARGLAGNNEQYF. CDR3 sequence (DNA): TGCAGCGCTCGGGGACTAGCGGGAAACAATGAGCAGTACTTC.

The chain combines TRBV25-1 with TRBJ1-5, with D unresolved. Looked up from germline, CDR1 is MGHDK and CDR2 is SYGVNS. This CDR3 has 12 residues. With 7 bases removed from V and 5 bases from J, the gap between germline ends came to 9 bases. The CDR3 coding sequence is TGTGCCAGCAACTTTTTGGATCAGCCCCAGCATTTT. It is translated as CASNFLDQPQHF.